This T cell receptor beta chain is drawn from a study of beta chain features in type 1 diabetes. Overall study results and limits: Cells that show high TCR expression could be over-represented by cDNA sequencing. There was a moderate but significant shortening of TCRB CDR3s in all four CD4+ subsets of Type 1 diabetes patients.

This CDR3 is 10 amino acids long. The V gene's germline CDR1 is DFQATT and CDR2 SNEGSKA (reference sequence). Between the trimmed V and J ends, which lost 5 bases and 1 base, there was a span of 2 bases. The entirety of the isolated RNA underwent reverse transcription, so expressed TCRB transcripts were sequenced. Sequencing used immunoSEQ multiplex PCR; TCRdb keeps in-frame clones, though not all of them. The data hold around 150,000 clones, with 10% to 13% observed a single time. This clone came up a few times. Its specificity is not known. This specimen includes other DNA sequences encoding the same CDR3. A single heparinised draw of about 100 mL on average was taken per donor. Sorting of CD4+ naive, central memory, regulatory and stem cell-like memory cells was performed via CD45RO/CCR7/CD25/CD127/CD95/CD27.

The clonotype comes from a man aged 25 to 40 with type 1 diabetes. The sample was central memory CD4+ T cells from blood. The rearrangement uses TRBV20-1 and TRBJ2-5; no firm D call. The CDR3 spells CSARQETQYF. CDR3 nucleotide sequence: TGCAGTGCTCGCCAAGAGACCCAGTACTTC.